This entry is about one T cell receptor beta chain. Its target is unknown. A much larger clone sits a single nucleotide away, making a read error possible. Between about 17 and 34 mg of unsorted bulk tissue served as the source from which RNA and DNA were co-extracted. Without exception, tumor samples held over 90% viable tumor cells. These data originate in a study of tumor-infiltrating lymphocytes in primary liver carcinoma. On the study more broadly: Subjects consisted of male and female patients aged 30 to 69 years. Notes on the study in general: Tumor samples exhibited a significantly greater top-250-clone fraction than blood samples (p = 0.039).

V lost 4 bases, J lost 2 bases, and 12 bases stayed unmatched. The CDR3 length is 16 residues. In germline, CDR1 is SGHRS, CDR2 YFSETQ. From about 0.5 ug of total RNA, TCR beta-specific cDNA was reverse-transcribed using a constant-region primer. Slightly modified ARM-PCR, run as three nested multiplex PCR rounds, produced the TCR beta libraries. The first two PCR rounds used TRBV1-TRBV30 primers with a Cbeta primer, roughly 10 cycles each. TCRdb reprocessed the multiplex PCR reads with MiXCR, giving one entry per CDR3 protein. The sample contains about 74,000 distinct CDR3 sequences, roughly two thirds of which appear only once.

Material for sequencing was liver tumor tissue from sampling region 4. As for subset: tumor region T4, right-lateral pole. J is TRBJ2-7 and V is TRBV5-1; 7 bases are shared with TRBD1. This sequence originates from a middle-aged man with primary liver carcinoma and hepatitis B virus infection. CDR3: CASSGTPGQTTYEQYF. In DNA, the CDR3 is TGCGCCAGCAGCGGGACACCGGGACAGACAACCTACGAGCAGTACTTC. Supplemented by reference TRBV5-1 and TRBJ2-7, the full variable domain reads KAGVTQTPRYLIKTRGQQVTLSCSPISGHRSVSWYQQTPGQGLQFLFEYFSETQRNKGNFPGRFSGRQFSNSRSEMNVSTLELGDSALYLCASSGTPGQTTYEQYFGPGTRLTVT.